The clone carrying this T cell receptor (beta chain) was seen more than once but under ten times. Its antigen is still unknown. This sample was taken from a study of CD8 T cells in ankylosing spondylitis. The study's findings and limits: Clones linked to disease were reported to show significant enrichment in matched ankylosing spondylitis synovial fluid. Certain motif variants had earlier appeared in reactive arthritis synovial fluid and blood. Disease-linked clones bore a CD8+ phenotype and were relatively rare in peripheral blood. In ankylosing spondylitis blood, a motif of roughly eight highly homologous TCR beta variants appeared characteristic.

Germline V lookup: CDR1 MNHNS, CDR2 SASEGT. Trimming took off 7 bases at V and 3 bases at J, with 12 bases between the two ends. The CDR3 loop spans 13 amino acids. Quantitative 5'-RACE with molecular barcodes was used to make the TCR beta libraries. TCRdb reprocessed the 5' RACE reads via MiXCR and lists one record per CDR3 protein. The sample has approximately 400,000 distinct CDR3 sequences; roughly 18% are singletons. This receptor was obtained from a male donor with ankylosing spondylitis. Sequenced: blood, either unsorted or a sorted T cell fraction (not recorded which). The genes are TRBV6-1 and TRBJ1-2, with D unclear. This CDR3 reads CASTMSRDYGYTF. CDR3 nucleotides: TGTGCCAGCACCATGAGCCGGGACTATGGCTACACCTTC.